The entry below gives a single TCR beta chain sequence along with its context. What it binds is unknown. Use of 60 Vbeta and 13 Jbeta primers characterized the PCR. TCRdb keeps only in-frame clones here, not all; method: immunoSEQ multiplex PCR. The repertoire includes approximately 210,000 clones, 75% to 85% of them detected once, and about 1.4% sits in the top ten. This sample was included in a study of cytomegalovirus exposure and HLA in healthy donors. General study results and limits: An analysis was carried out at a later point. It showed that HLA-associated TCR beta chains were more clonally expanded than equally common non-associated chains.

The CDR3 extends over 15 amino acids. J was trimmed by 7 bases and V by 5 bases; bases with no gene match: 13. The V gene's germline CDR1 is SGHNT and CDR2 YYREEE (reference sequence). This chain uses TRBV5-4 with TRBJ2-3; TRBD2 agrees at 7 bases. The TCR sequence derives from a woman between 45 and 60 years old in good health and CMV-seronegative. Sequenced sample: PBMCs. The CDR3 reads CASRGGGDAQNTQYF. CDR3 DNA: TGTGCCAGCAGGGGGGGAGGGGATGCCCAAAATACGCAGTATTTT.